This T cell receptor (beta chain) stems from a study of blood T cell repertoires in COVID-19. Across the study: Samples of COVID-19 (acute and convalescent) were obtained from the United States, Italy and Spain. Sample material is recorded as cDNA or gDNA derived from T cells, B-cell-depleted T cells, or PBMCs.

Enrolled through a virtual design, the participants were between roughly 18 and 95 years of age and came from about two dozen US areas. Categorization into cohorts depended on clinical history that participants reported. The V gene lost 4 bases and the J gene lost 4 bases, with 16 bases spanning the gap. Per germline, CDR1 LGHDT and CDR2 YNNKEL (reference sequence). The CDR3 loop spans 16 amino acids. Data came from immunoSEQ multiplex PCR; TCRdb stores just in-frame clones and leaves some out. The sample has 210,000 or so clones; nearly 90% are singletons. This TCR derives from a man between 25 and 39 years old who had recovered from COVID-19. The chain joins TRBV3-1 (or the pseudogene TRBV3-2) to TRBJ2-2, with D perhaps matching TRBD2 (6 bases). The material sequenced was PBMCs or T cells enriched from blood (not recorded which). The CDR3 region has the DNA TGTGCCAGCAGCCCCCTCACGGGGGTTATCACCGGGGAGCTGTTTTTT. It yields the protein CASSPLTGVITGELFF.